These T cell receptor beta chains were read from a single sample in a study of blood T cell repertoires in COVID-19. This table comes from immunoSEQ multiplex PCR, and its TCRdb copy is limited to in-frame clones, with some not included. The data hold some 160,000 clones, with 86% observed a single time. Sequencing was performed on peripheral blood. The receptors shown here come from a woman in her 70s with acute or convalescent COVID-19. Both conserved end residues are part of each CDR3. A D gene is named only where the DNA matches it firmly. For some rows the clone size is stated as once, few or many, or as a class when expanded; others skip it.

clone_size,j_call,d_call,v_call,cdr3_length,cdr3_aa,cdr3_nt
-,TRBJ2-4,-,TRBV7-2,17,CASSYPERGLAKNIQYF,TGTGCCAGCAGCTATCCTGAAAGGGGGTTGGCCAAAAACATTCAGTACTTC
once,TRBJ1-1,TRBD1,TRBV7-9,16,CASSLSGGGLSTEAFF,TGTGCCAGCAGCTTATCAGGGGGCGGCCTGAGCACTGAAGCTTTCTTT
-,TRBJ1-2,-,TRBV11-2,13,CASSAEGNYGYTF,TGTGCCAGCAGCGCCGAGGGCAACTATGGCTACACCTTC
-,TRBJ2-1,TRBD1,TRBV4-1,15,CASSQEQGIYNEQFF,TGCGCCAGCAGCCAAGAACAGGGGATCTACAATGAGCAGTTCTTC
-,TRBJ1-6,TRBD1,TRBV6-5,15,CASSYRTGLNSPLHF,TGTGCCAGCAGTTACCGGACAGGTCTTAATTCACCCCTCCACTTT
-,TRBJ2-7,TRBD1,TRBV24-1,15,CATSDPRRDREVQYF,TGTGCCACCAGTGATCCCCGCCGGGACAGGGAGGTGCAGTACTTC
-,TRBJ2-5,TRBD2,TRBV5-4,15,CASSSVAGAGETQYF,TGTGCCAGCAGCTCAGTAGCGGGAGCGGGGGAGACCCAGTACTTC
-,TRBJ2-7,-,TRBV27,16,CASKSRLGQSSYEQYF,TGTGCCAGCAAATCCCGACTTGGACAGTCCTCCTACGAGCAGTACTTC
-,TRBJ1-6,TRBD1,TRBV30,12,CAWGTGVSPLHF,TGTGCCTGGGGGACAGGGGTTTCACCCCTCCACTTT
-,TRBJ1-2,TRBD1,TRBV9,15,CASSVEGGGRGGYTF,TGTGCCAGCAGCGTTGAAGGGGGCGGACGTGGCGGCTACACCTTC
-,TRBJ2-7,TRBD2,TRBV5-1,11,CASSEGLAEYF,TGCGCCAGCAGCGAGGGACTAGCGGAGTACTTC
once,TRBJ2-3,-,TRBV6-5,14,CASSYRGSTDTQYF,TGTGCCAGCAGTTACAGGGGCAGCACAGATACGCAGTATTTT
-,TRBJ2-1,TRBD2,TRBV3-1/TRBV3-2,15,CASSLILAGGNEQFF,TGTGCCAGCAGCCTAATTCTAGCGGGGGGCAATGAGCAGTTCTTC
-,TRBJ2-7,TRBD1,TRBV24-1,13,CATSGTGVNEQYF,TGTGCCACCTCCGGGACAGGGGTAAACGAGCAGTACTTC
-,TRBJ1-1,-,TRBV6-5,16,CASSYLSPAEGGEAFF,TGTGCCAGCAGTTACTTGTCTCCGGCGGAGGGAGGTGAAGCTTTCTTT
-,TRBJ2-7,-,TRBV5-5,14,CASSLEGGTYEQYF,TGTGCCAGCAGCTTGGAAGGGGGAACCTACGAGCAGTACTTC
-,TRBJ1-5,TRBD1,TRBV5-6,14,CASSLGTGVQPQHF,TGTGCCAGCAGCCTTGGGACAGGGGTTCAGCCCCAGCATTTT
-,TRBJ2-7,TRBD2,TRBV10-3,17,CAIRGGPKGTSSYEQYF,TGTGCCATCAGGGGGGGCCCCAAAGGGACTAGCTCCTACGAGCAGTACTTC
-,TRBJ2-3,TRBD2,TRBV7-2,15,CASSFSGGYTDTQYF,TGTGCCAGCAGCTTTAGCGGGGGGTACACAGATACGCAGTATTTT
few,TRBJ1-5,-,TRBV4-2,16,CASSQETGQGIQPQHF,TGTGCCAGCAGCCAAGAAACCGGGCAGGGCATTCAGCCCCAGCATTTT
-,TRBJ2-3,TRBD2,TRBV6-2/TRBV6-3,15,CASSYMRGGRDTQYF,TGTGCCAGCAGTTACATGCGGGGGGGGCGAGATACGCAGTATTTT
-,TRBJ1-5,-,TRBV28,16,CAGSLLRSGRNQPQHF,TGTGCCGGCAGCCTCCTCCGGAGCGGCCGCAATCAGCCCCAGCATTTT
-,TRBJ1-5,-,TRBV6-5,14,CASGWAGGNQPQHF,TGTGCCAGCGGGTGGGCAGGGGGCAATCAGCCCCAGCATTTT
once,TRBJ1-1,-,TRBV18,13,CASSAGWNTEAFF,TGTGCCAGCTCAGCAGGATGGAACACTGAAGCTTTCTTT
-,TRBJ1-6,TRBD1,TRBV11-2,16,CASSSAGTGVQSPLHF,TGTGCCAGCAGCTCCGCCGGGACAGGGGTTCAATCACCCCTCCACTTT
-,TRBJ1-2,TRBD1,TRBV24-1,12,CATSMTGNGYTF,TGTGCCACCAGTATGACAGGGAACGGCTACACCTTC
-,TRBJ2-5,-,TRBV7-2,14,CASSGGSESLAQYF,TGTGCCAGCAGTGGAGGTTCAGAGAGCCTGGCCCAGTACTTC
-,TRBJ2-1,TRBD1,TRBV5-1,16,CASSRNAGGSGQEQFF,TGCGCCAGCAGCCGAAACGCAGGGGGCAGCGGTCAGGAGCAGTTCTTC
-,TRBJ1-1,-,TRBV14,15,CASSLYQGKGTEAFF,TGTGCCAGCAGCCTTTATCAGGGTAAAGGGACTGAAGCTTTCTTT
-,TRBJ1-4,TRBD1,TRBV7-2,16,CASSLGRTGKVFLVFF,TGTGCCAGCAGCTTAGGTCGGACAGGCAAGGTTTTTTTAGTGTTTTTT
-,TRBJ1-4,TRBD1,TRBV30,14,CAWSEALGGEKLFF,TGTGCCTGGAGCGAGGCCCTAGGGGGCGAAAAACTGTTTTTT
-,TRBJ2-1,TRBD2,TRBV6-4,15,CASSDSGLAGDEQFF,TGTGCCAGCAGTGACTCGGGACTAGCGGGAGATGAGCAGTTCTTC
once,TRBJ2-1,-,TRBV4-3,17,CASSQDRGAGRRGEQFF,TGCGCCAGCAGCCAAGATCGTGGCGCGGGGCGGCGGGGTGAGCAGTTCTTC
-,TRBJ2-4,-,TRBV29-1,13,CSVRERGINIQYF,TGCAGCGTTCGTGAACGGGGGATCAACATTCAGTACTTC
few,TRBJ1-2,TRBD1,TRBV7-2,14,CASSLLGQVYGYTF,TGTGCCAGCAGCTTATTGGGACAGGTCTATGGCTACACCTTC
-,TRBJ1-6,-,TRBV28,11,CASEGSSPLHF,TGTGCCAGCGAGGGTAGTTCACCCCTCCACTTT
-,TRBJ1-6,-,TRBV9,14,CASSVDGEGSPLHF,TGTGCCAGCAGCGTAGATGGCGAGGGATCACCCCTCCACTTT
-,TRBJ1-4,-,TRBV5-4,16,CASSRKSQGPNEKLFF,TGTGCCAGCAGCCGTAAATCCCAGGGGCCGAATGAAAAACTGTTTTTT
-,TRBJ1-1,TRBD1,TRBV2,14,CASIPRGRNTEAFF,TGTGCCAGCATCCCCAGGGGGCGGAACACTGAAGCTTTCTTT
once,TRBJ1-1,-,TRBV12-3/TRBV12-4,13,CASSRQMNTEAFF,TGTGCCAGCAGTCGACAGATGAACACTGAAGCTTTCTTT
-,TRBJ2-3,TRBD2,TRBV7-3,15,CASSPISGGTDTQYF,TGTGCCAGCAGCCCCATAAGCGGGGGCACAGATACGCAGTATTTT
few,TRBJ1-1,-,TRBV4-2,14,CASSPLSVDTEAFF,TGTGCCAGCAGCCCCCTTTCAGTGGACACTGAAGCTTTCTTT
-,TRBJ1-1,TRBD1,TRBV19,16,CASSPGQGGFGTEAFF,TGTGCCAGTAGTCCGGGACAGGGAGGTTTCGGTACTGAAGCTTTCTTT
-,TRBJ2-3,-,TRBV24-1,16,CATSDSSDSGADTQYF,TGTGCCACCAGTGATTCATCCGACTCGGGGGCAGATACGCAGTATTTT
-,TRBJ2-5,TRBD1,TRBV6-6,14,CASSLGTVQETQYF,TGTGCCAGCAGTTTAGGGACAGTACAAGAGACCCAGTACTTC
-,TRBJ2-7,TRBD1,TRBV11-2,14,CASSQDRGSYEQYF,TGTGCCAGCAGCCAGGACAGGGGAAGCTACGAGCAGTACTTC
-,TRBJ2-7,-,TRBV9,15,CASSVGVGAYYEQYF,TGTGCCAGCAGCGTAGGTGTGGGGGCCTACTACGAGCAGTACTTC
few,TRBJ2-7,-,TRBV19,14,CASSILGSSYEQYF,TGTGCCAGTAGTATACTGGGCAGCTCCTACGAGCAGTACTTC
-,TRBJ2-1,-,TRBV7-2,13,CASSPGGPGEQFF,TGTGCCAGCAGCCCCGGAGGGCCCGGTGAGCAGTTCTTC
-,TRBJ1-2,-,TRBV12-3/TRBV12-4,12,CASSLPGKGYTF,TGTGCCAGCAGTTTACCGGGGAAGGGCTACACCTTC
-,TRBJ1-1,-,TRBV5-6,14,CASSFPGMNTEAFF,TGTGCCAGCAGCTTTCCAGGCATGAACACTGAAGCTTTCTTT